This paragraph reports one T cell receptor (beta chain). This specimen comes from a study of blood T cell repertoires in COVID-19. This table comes from immunoSEQ multiplex PCR, and its TCRdb copy is limited to in-frame clones, with some not included. Here the sample spans about 160,000 clones, 75% to 90% being singletons. The origin of this receptor is a man aged 70-80 years with acute or convalescent COVID-19. The sample comprised peripheral blood.

The CDR3 sequence is CASSPPRGDRSYNEQFF. CDR3 nucleotide sequence: TGTGCCAGCTCACCTCCCCGGGGGGACCGGTCCTACAATGAGCAGTTCTTC. The chain carries TRBV18 and TRBJ2-1; 7 bases fit TRBD2. This CDR3 has 17 amino acids. V gave up 3 bases and J gave up 1 base; unmatched junction bases: 9. CDR1 and CDR2 (germline): KGHSH, LQKENI.